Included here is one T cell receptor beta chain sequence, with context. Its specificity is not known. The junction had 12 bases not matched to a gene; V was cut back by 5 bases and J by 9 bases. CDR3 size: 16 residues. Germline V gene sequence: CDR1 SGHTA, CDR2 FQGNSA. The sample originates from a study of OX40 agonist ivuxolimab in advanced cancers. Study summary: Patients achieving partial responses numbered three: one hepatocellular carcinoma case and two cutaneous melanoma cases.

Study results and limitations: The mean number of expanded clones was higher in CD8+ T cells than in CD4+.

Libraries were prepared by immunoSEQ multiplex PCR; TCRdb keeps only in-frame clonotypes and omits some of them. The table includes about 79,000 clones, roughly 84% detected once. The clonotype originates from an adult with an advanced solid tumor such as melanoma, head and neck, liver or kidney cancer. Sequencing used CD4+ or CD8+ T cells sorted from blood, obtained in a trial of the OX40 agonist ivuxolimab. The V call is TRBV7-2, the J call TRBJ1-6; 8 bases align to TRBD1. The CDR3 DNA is TGTGCCAGCAGCCCTTGGACAGGGCAGGGCATTTCACCCCTCCACTTT. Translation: CASSPWTGQGISPLHF.